This is a list of T cell receptor beta chains from one sample in a study of cytomegalovirus exposure and HLA in healthy donors. Only in-frame clones appear in the TCRdb table, and some are missing; sequencing was by immunoSEQ multiplex PCR. The table lists 250,000 to 300,000 clones, around 89% of them singletons, with roughly 0.4% in the top ten. Input material: PBMCs. The receptors stem from a young woman in good health and CMV-seronegative. Both conserved end residues are part of each CDR3. D genes are given only for firm matches. Some rows have no size entry. The others give once, few or many, or a class for an expanded clone.

>TRBD1|.|TRBV29-1|TRBJ1-2
CSVSGTAYGYTF
TGCAGCGTCTCCGGGACAGCTTATGGCTACACCTTC
>.|.|TRBV20-1|TRBJ1-1
CSARGEGEAFF
TGCAGTGCTAGGGGAGAGGGAGAAGCTTTCTTT
>.|.|TRBV7-7|TRBJ1-1
CASSPSRDTEAFF
TGTGCCAGCAGCCCCTCCAGGGACACTGAAGCTTTCTTT
>.|.|TRBV5-4|TRBJ1-1
CASSFSRDTEAFF
TGTGCCAGCAGCTTTAGCAGGGACACTGAAGCTTTCTTT
>.|.|TRBV19|TRBJ1-2
CASSRRGADNYGYTF
TGTGCCAGTAGTCGCCGGGGGGCCGATAACTATGGCTACACCTTC
>TRBD2|.|TRBV28|TRBJ2-7
CASSLASAGGYEQYF
TGTGCCAGCAGTTTAGCCTCAGCGGGGGGATACGAGCAGTACTTC
>TRBD1|.|TRBV2|TRBJ1-2
CASPSRDRDRKGYTF
TGTGCCAGCCCAAGCCGGGACAGGGATCGTAAGGGCTACACCTTC
>.|.|TRBV28|TRBJ1-5
CASSLNQPQHF
TGTGCCAGCAGCCTAAATCAGCCCCAGCATTTT
>.|.|TRBV7-6|TRBJ1-3
CASSLGGGDGNTIYF
TGTGCCAGCAGCTTAGGAGGAGGGGACGGAAACACCATATATTTT
>TRBD2|.|TRBV19|TRBJ2-7
CASSQSGGTYEQYF
TGTGCCAGTAGTCAGAGCGGGGGAACTTACGAGCAGTACTTC
>.|once|TRBV25-1|TRBJ2-1
CASSGGGTDTYNEQFF
TGTGCCAGCAGTGGTGGGGGGACTGATACCTACAATGAGCAGTTCTTC
>.|few|TRBV5-4|TRBJ1-1
CASSFQNTEAFF
TGTGCCAGCAGCTTCCAGAACACTGAAGCTTTCTTT
>.|.|TRBV14|TRBJ2-5
CASSLISGVRETQYF
TGTGCCAGCAGCCTTATTTCAGGGGTTCGAGAGACCCAGTACTTC
>TRBD1|.|TRBV6-6|TRBJ1-3
CASRRTGSDTIYF
TGTGCCAGCAGGAGGACAGGGTCGGACACCATATATTTT
>.|.|TRBV7-3|TRBJ2-3
CASSYNGQTDTQYF
TGTGCCAGCAGCTATAATGGCCAAACAGATACGCAGTATTTT
>.|.|TRBV18|TRBJ2-5
CASSPLRWATGLAETQYF
TGTGCCAGCTCACCCCTTCGTTGGGCAACAGGGTTGGCAGAGACCCAGTACTTC
>TRBD1|.|TRBV6-4|TRBJ1-5
CASSAGTGGNQPQHF
TGTGCCAGCAGTGCCGGGACAGGGGGCAATCAGCCCCAGCATTTT
>.|.|TRBV14|TRBJ1-1
CASSHHYTEAFF
TGTGCCAGCAGCCACCATTACACTGAAGCTTTCTTT
>.|once|TRBV28|TRBJ1-3
CASSLMQGGGNTIYF
TGTGCCAGCAGTTTAATGCAGGGTGGTGGAAACACCATATATTTT
>.|.|TRBV7-9|TRBJ2-7
CASSEARREQYF
TGTGCCAGCAGCGAGGCTAGGAGAGAGCAGTACTTC
>.|.|TRBV19|TRBJ1-1
CASSIMGAWTEAFF
TGTGCCAGTAGTATTATGGGGGCCTGGACTGAAGCTTTCTTT
>TRBD1|.|TRBV5-6|TRBJ2-1
CASSGTQGVYNEQFF
TGTGCCAGCAGCGGAACACAGGGGGTCTACAATGAGCAGTTCTTC
>.|.|TRBV6-6|TRBJ2-5
CASSYASGLEETQYF
TGTGCCAGCAGTTACGCTTCAGGGTTGGAGGAGACCCAGTACTTC
>.|.|TRBV4-1|TRBJ1-2
CASSENARSNYGYTF
TGCGCCAGCAGCGAAAACGCGAGGTCTAACTATGGCTACACCTTC
>.|once|TRBV28|TRBJ1-3
CASRFTGNSGNTIYF
TGTGCCAGCAGATTCACCGGGAACTCTGGAAACACCATATATTTT
>.|.|TRBV21-1|TRBJ1-5
CASSKARERGNQPQHF
TGTGCCAGCAGCAAAGCGCGGGAACGGGGCAATCAGCCCCAGCATTTT
>TRBD1|.|TRBV28|TRBJ1-1
CASSPPTPGGRMNTEAFF
TGTGCCAGCAGTCCTCCCACTCCAGGGGGGAGGATGAACACTGAAGCTTTCTTT
>TRBD2|.|TRBV2|TRBJ2-5
CASSPGGLAGETQYF
TGTGCCAGCAGTCCCGGAGGACTAGCGGGGGAGACCCAGTACTTC
>.|.|TRBV7-2|TRBJ1-1
CASSLGGVGTAFF
TGTGCCAGCAGCTTAGGGGGGGTTGGGACAGCTTTCTTT
>.|.|TRBV4-3|TRBJ2-1
CASSQGTEISYNEQFF
TGCGCCAGCAGCCAAGGGACAGAAATATCCTACAATGAGCAGTTCTTC
>.|.|TRBV6-6|TRBJ1-6
CASSFGEYNSPLHF
TGTGCCAGCAGCTTCGGGGAATATAATTCACCCCTCCACTTT
>TRBD1|.|TRBV4-3|TRBJ2-6
CASSQDLTGTGANVLTF
TGCGCCAGCAGCCAAGATCTGACAGGGACCGGGGCCAACGTCCTGACTTTC
>.|.|TRBV5-1|TRBJ1-4
CASSSQGGPRELFF
TGCGCCAGCAGCTCTCAAGGAGGGCCTCGAGAACTGTTTTTT
>.|.|TRBV21-1|TRBJ1-2
CASSKDAPSNYGYTF
TGTGCCAGCAGCAAAGATGCTCCCAGTAACTATGGCTACACCTTC
>.|.|TRBV25-1|TRBJ2-2
CASGDSRGTGELFF
TGTGCCAGCGGCGACTCACGAGGGACCGGGGAGCTGTTTTTT
>TRBD2|.|TRBV28|TRBJ2-5
CASSQGREETQYF
TGTGCCAGCAGTCAAGGGAGGGAAGAGACCCAGTACTTC
>.|.|TRBV4-1|TRBJ1-1
CASSQYPGTITSTEAFF
TGCGCCAGCAGCCAATATCCCGGGACAATCACGTCCACTGAAGCTTTCTTT
>TRBD1|.|TRBV28|TRBJ1-1
CASSLYEGQVNTEAFF
TGTGCCAGCAGTTTATATGAGGGACAGGTGAACACTGAAGCTTTCTTT
>.|.|TRBV6-1|TRBJ1-1
CASSEDRLYTEAFF
TGTGCCAGCAGTGAAGACAGGCTTTACACTGAAGCTTTCTTT
>TRBD1|.|TRBV5-5|TRBJ1-2
CASSLSQGESYGYTF
TGTGCCAGCAGCTTGTCCCAGGGGGAGTCCTATGGCTACACCTTC
>.|.|TRBV28|TRBJ1-5
CASSLGEIRNQPQHF
TGTGCCAGCAGTTTAGGGGAGATTCGGAATCAGCCCCAGCATTTT
>TRBD1|.|TRBV28|TRBJ2-7
CASSPGTGTYEQYF
TGTGCCAGCAGCCCCGGGACAGGAACCTACGAGCAGTACTTC
>TRBD2|.|TRBV27|TRBJ2-1
CASSSGLGVFDEQFF
TGTGCCAGCAGTTCGGGACTAGGGGTATTTGATGAGCAGTTCTTC
>.|few|TRBV6-1|TRBJ2-7
CASSGGDARVEQYF
TGTGCCAGCAGTGGGGGGGACGCCCGCGTCGAGCAGTACTTC
>TRBD2|.|TRBV5-4|TRBJ2-5
CASSPGLAGGSYQETQYF
TGTGCCAGCAGCCCCGGACTAGCGGGGGGCTCGTACCAAGAGACCCAGTACTTC
>.|.|TRBV27|TRBJ2-3
CASTSRWTPSTDTQYF
TGTGCCAGCACCTCCCGTTGGACACCGAGCACAGATACGCAGTATTTT
>TRBD1|.|TRBV2|TRBJ2-2
CASSEPSGQGGTGELFF
TGTGCCAGCAGTGAACCCTCCGGACAGGGGGGCACCGGGGAGCTGTTTTTT
>TRBD1|.|TRBV5-4|TRBJ2-1
CASRDRGNEQFF
TGTGCCAGCAGAGACAGGGGTAATGAGCAGTTCTTC
>TRBD1|.|TRBV30|TRBJ1-2
CACGTGGFYGYTF
TGTGCCTGCGGGACAGGGGGTTTCTATGGCTACACCTTC
>TRBD1|.|TRBV5-5|TRBJ1-2
CASSPSTGSDGYTF
TGTGCCAGCAGCCCTTCGACAGGGAGTGATGGCTACACCTTC
>.|.|TRBV7-2|TRBJ2-6
CASSLSGPSGANVLTF
TGTGCCAGCAGCTTATCAGGGCCCTCTGGGGCCAACGTCCTGACTTTC
>.|few|TRBV30|TRBJ2-2
CAWSVSRRVTGELFF
TGTGCCTGGAGTGTATCCCGTCGCGTCACCGGGGAGCTGTTTTTT
>.|.|TRBV7-3|TRBJ1-1
CASSLNPLGGNTEAFF
TGTGCCAGCAGCTTAAATCCGCTAGGGGGGAACACTGAAGCTTTCTTT
>.|.|TRBV29-1|TRBJ1-1
CSVEDGTEAFF
TGCAGCGTTGAAGACGGCACTGAAGCTTTCTTT